A selection of T cell receptor beta chains follows, all from one sample in a study of OX40 agonist ivuxolimab in advanced cancers. Clones were read by immunoSEQ multiplex PCR, and TCRdb kept only the in-frame ones, dropping some. The sample holds 90,000 to 150,000 clones; approximately 92% are singletons and the top ten take around 0.57%. The starting material was CD4+ or CD8+ T cells sorted from blood, obtained in a trial of the OX40 agonist ivuxolimab. Source of these receptors: an adult with an advanced solid tumor such as melanoma, head and neck, liver or kidney cancer. The CDR3 runs from the conserved cysteine through the conserved F or W. Fields, in order: clone size, J gene, V gene, D gene, CDR3 protein, CDR3 DNA. A D gene is named only where the DNA matches it firmly. Size is stated for part of the rows, as once, few or many counts, or as a class when the clone is expanded.

size: -
J: TRBJ2-7
V: TRBV5-6
D: -
CDR3: CASSTYREVDF
DNA: TGTGCCAGCAGCACCTACAGGGAGGTGGACTTC

size: -
J: TRBJ2-7
V: TRBV14
D: TRBD2
CDR3: CASTPSGGDSYEQYF
DNA: TGTGCCAGCACCCCTAGCGGGGGTGACTCCTACGAGCAGTACTTC

size: once
J: TRBJ1-6
V: TRBV19
D: TRBD1
CDR3: CASSPVGDRGNSPLHF
DNA: TGTGCCAGTAGTCCAGTCGGAGACAGGGGGAATTCACCCCTCCACTTT

size: once
J: TRBJ2-2
V: TRBV7-9
D: TRBD2
CDR3: CASSPPERGEDTGELFF
DNA: TGTGCCAGCAGCCCCCCGGAGCGGGGGGAGGACACCGGGGAGCTGTTTTTT

size: few
J: TRBJ1-2
V: TRBV28
D: -
CDR3: CASTYRADGYTF
DNA: TGTGCCAGCACCTACAGGGCCGATGGCTACACCTTC

size: -
J: TRBJ1-4
V: TRBV5-1
D: TRBD1
CDR3: CASSGPQQGANEKLFF
DNA: TGCGCCAGCAGCGGACCACAACAGGGGGCGAATGAAAAACTGTTTTTT

size: -
J: TRBJ2-1
V: TRBV2
D: TRBD2
CDR3: CASSEASGGTYNEQFF
DNA: TGTGCCAGCAGTGAAGCCAGCGGGGGTACCTACAATGAGCAGTTCTTC

size: once
J: TRBJ2-7
V: TRBV27
D: -
CDR3: CASSLIIPRTDFYEQYF
DNA: TGTGCCAGCAGTTTGATAATACCGCGGACAGACTTCTACGAGCAGTACTTC

size: -
J: TRBJ2-5
V: TRBV2
D: TRBD1
CDR3: CASSEGYRGETQYF
DNA: TGTGCCAGCAGTGAAGGTTACAGGGGGGAGACCCAGTACTTC

size: -
J: TRBJ2-3
V: TRBV5-1
D: -
CDR3: CASSLGRTDTQYF
DNA: TGCGCCAGCAGCTTGGGACGGACAGATACGCAGTATTTT

size: -
J: TRBJ2-1
V: TRBV28
D: -
CDR3: CASRSTGLGVRNEQFF
DNA: TGTGCCAGCAGGTCAACGGGACTCGGGGTAAGGAATGAGCAGTTCTTC

size: -
J: TRBJ2-7
V: TRBV6-5
D: -
CDR3: CASSRLREQYF
DNA: TGTGCCAGCAGCCGGCTGAGGGAGCAGTACTTC

size: -
J: TRBJ1-4
V: TRBV27
D: TRBD1
CDR3: CASRQGVGEKLFF
DNA: TGTGCCAGCAGACAGGGGGTAGGCGAAAAACTGTTTTTT

size: few
J: TRBJ2-1
V: TRBV19
D: -
CDR3: CASSRLRTVYNEQFF
DNA: TGTGCCAGTAGCCGCCTCCGGACAGTCTACAATGAGCAGTTCTTC

size: -
J: TRBJ1-3
V: TRBV30
D: -
CDR3: CAWSHLTGNTIYF
DNA: TGTGCCTGGAGTCATCTGACAGGAAACACCATATATTTT

size: -
J: TRBJ2-5
V: TRBV1
D: -
CDR3: CTSSRVIQETQYF
DNA: TGCACCAGCAGCCGAGTTATTCAAGAGACCCAGTACTTC

size: -
J: TRBJ2-1
V: TRBV4-3
D: -
CDR3: CASSLSGGTYNEQFF
DNA: TGCGCCAGCAGCCTTTCCGGGGGTACCTACAATGAGCAGTTCTTC

size: -
J: TRBJ1-2
V: TRBV18
D: -
CDR3: CASSPDITEGYTF
DNA: TGTGCCAGCTCACCGGACATAACGGAGGGCTACACCTTC

size: -
J: TRBJ2-5
V: TRBV9
D: TRBD1
CDR3: CASSVGISGTGGIETQYF
DNA: TGTGCCAGCAGCGTAGGGATTTCCGGGACAGGGGGAATTGAGACCCAGTACTTC

size: -
J: TRBJ1-3
V: TRBV5-1
D: -
CDR3: CASTLDSSGNTIYF
DNA: TGCGCCAGCACCCTTGACAGCTCTGGAAACACCATATATTTT

size: -
J: TRBJ2-1
V: TRBV7-9
D: TRBD2
CDR3: CASSTLPSAGETYNEQFF
DNA: TGTGCCAGCAGCACCCTCCCCTCAGCGGGGGAGACTTACAATGAGCAGTTCTTC

size: -
J: TRBJ2-5
V: TRBV27
D: -
CDR3: CASSPRRGQETQYF
DNA: TGTGCCAGCAGTCCCCGACGGGGCCAAGAGACCCAGTACTTC

size: -
J: TRBJ1-5
V: TRBV21-1
D: -
CDR3: CASSMDRDSNQPQHF
DNA: TGTGCCAGCAGCATGGACAGGGATAGCAATCAGCCCCAGCATTTT

size: -
J: TRBJ1-1
V: TRBV7-9
D: TRBD1
CDR3: CASRPGTGVNTEAFF
DNA: TGTGCCAGCAGACCAGGGACAGGGGTGAACACTGAAGCTTTCTTT

size: -
J: TRBJ2-1
V: TRBV7-2
D: -
CDR3: CASSEGNVGEQFF
DNA: TGTGCCAGCAGCGAAGGGAACGTGGGTGAGCAGTTCTTC

size: -
J: TRBJ2-7
V: TRBV5-1
D: -
CDR3: CASSLSSVSYEQYF
DNA: TGCGCCAGCAGCTTGTCTTCAGTCTCCTACGAGCAGTACTTC

size: -
J: TRBJ2-1
V: TRBV20-1
D: -
CDR3: CSARTLGEQFF
DNA: TGCAGTGCTCGAACCTTAGGGGAGCAGTTCTTC

size: once
J: TRBJ2-7
V: TRBV27
D: -
CDR3: CASSLILGTSYDEQYF
DNA: TGTGCCAGCAGTTTAATCTTAGGTACTAGCTACGACGAGCAGTACTTC

size: -
J: TRBJ1-6
V: TRBV7-9
D: -
CDR3: CASSFIGIESPLHF
DNA: TGTGCCAGCAGCTTCATAGGGATCGAGTCACCCCTCCACTTT

size: -
J: TRBJ2-7
V: TRBV29-1
D: TRBD2
CDR3: CSVAPSLLAGEGEQYF
DNA: TGCAGCGTCGCGCCCAGCCTACTAGCGGGGGAGGGCGAGCAGTACTTC

size: -
J: TRBJ2-7
V: TRBV2
D: -
CDR3: CASSVWPTTSYEQYF
DNA: TGTGCCAGCAGTGTTTGGCCAACCACCTCCTACGAGCAGTACTTC